Included here is one T cell receptor beta chain sequence, with context. Source study methods: Reference gene primer amplification yielded estimated nucleated cell counts. Measured with immunoSEQ multiplex PCR; TCRdb has only the in-frame clones, and not every one. The DNA gave D and trimming, while V, J and clone size come from that table. The sample carries roughly 86,000 clones, about four fifths recorded once. The CDR3 loop spans 17 amino acids. This record belongs to a study of blood T cell repertoires in COVID-19. Overall study: Specimens from acute and convalescent COVID-19 originated in the United States, Italy and Spain. The analysed material was cDNA or gDNA that came from T cells, B-cell-depleted T cells, or PBMCs.

Material for sequencing was peripheral blood. The sequence was collected from a woman aged 70-85 years with acute or convalescent COVID-19. The chain has TRBV21-1 and TRBJ1-6; TRBD1, the table's D call, lacks a check against the DNA. TRBV21-1 is a pseudogene locus. The CDR3 region is CASSRHVRSSYNSPLHF. Written as DNA, the CDR3 is TGTGCCAGCAGCCGACATGTTAGAAGCTCCTATAATTCACCCCTCCACTTT.